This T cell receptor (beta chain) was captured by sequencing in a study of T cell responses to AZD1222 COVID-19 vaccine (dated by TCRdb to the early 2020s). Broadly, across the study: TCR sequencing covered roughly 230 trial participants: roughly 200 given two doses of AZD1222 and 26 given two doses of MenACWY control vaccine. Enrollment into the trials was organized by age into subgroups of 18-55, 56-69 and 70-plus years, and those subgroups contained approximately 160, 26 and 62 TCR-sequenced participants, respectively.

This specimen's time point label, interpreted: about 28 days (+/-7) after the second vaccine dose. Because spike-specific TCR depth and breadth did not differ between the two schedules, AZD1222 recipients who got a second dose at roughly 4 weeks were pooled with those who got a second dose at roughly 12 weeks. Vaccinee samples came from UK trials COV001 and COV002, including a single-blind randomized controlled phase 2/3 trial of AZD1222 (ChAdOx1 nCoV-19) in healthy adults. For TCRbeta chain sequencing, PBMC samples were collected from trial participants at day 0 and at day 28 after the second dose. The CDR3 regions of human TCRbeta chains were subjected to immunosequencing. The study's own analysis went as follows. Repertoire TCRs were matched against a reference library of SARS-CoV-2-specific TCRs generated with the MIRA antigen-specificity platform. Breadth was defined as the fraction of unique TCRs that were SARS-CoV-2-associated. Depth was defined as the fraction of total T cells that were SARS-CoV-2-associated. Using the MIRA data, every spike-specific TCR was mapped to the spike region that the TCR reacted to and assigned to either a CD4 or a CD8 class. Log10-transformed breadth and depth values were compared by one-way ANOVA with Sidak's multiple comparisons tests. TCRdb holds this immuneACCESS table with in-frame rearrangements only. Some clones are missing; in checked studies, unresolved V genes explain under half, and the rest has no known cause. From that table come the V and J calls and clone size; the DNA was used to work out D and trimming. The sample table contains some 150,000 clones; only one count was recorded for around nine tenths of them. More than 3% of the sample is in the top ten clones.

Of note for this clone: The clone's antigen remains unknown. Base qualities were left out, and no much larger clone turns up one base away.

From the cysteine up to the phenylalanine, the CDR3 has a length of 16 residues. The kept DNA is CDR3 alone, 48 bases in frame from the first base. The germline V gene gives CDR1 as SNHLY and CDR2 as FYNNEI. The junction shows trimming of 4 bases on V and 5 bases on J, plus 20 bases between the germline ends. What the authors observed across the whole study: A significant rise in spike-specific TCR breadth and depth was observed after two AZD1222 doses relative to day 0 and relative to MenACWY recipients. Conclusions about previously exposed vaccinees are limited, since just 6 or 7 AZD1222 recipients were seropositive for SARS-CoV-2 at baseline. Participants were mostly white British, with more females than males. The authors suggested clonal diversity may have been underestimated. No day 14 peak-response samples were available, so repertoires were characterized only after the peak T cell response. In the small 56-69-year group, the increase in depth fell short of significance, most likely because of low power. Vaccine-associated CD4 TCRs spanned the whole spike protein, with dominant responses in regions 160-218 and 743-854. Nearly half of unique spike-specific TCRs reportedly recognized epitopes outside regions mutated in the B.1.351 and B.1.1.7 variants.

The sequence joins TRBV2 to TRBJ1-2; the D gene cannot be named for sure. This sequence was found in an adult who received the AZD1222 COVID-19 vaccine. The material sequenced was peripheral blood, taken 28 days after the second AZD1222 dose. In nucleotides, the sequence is TGTGCCAGCAGTGTTAAGCAGTCGGGCACCTCGTATGGCTACACCTTC. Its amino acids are CASSVKQSGTSYGYTF.